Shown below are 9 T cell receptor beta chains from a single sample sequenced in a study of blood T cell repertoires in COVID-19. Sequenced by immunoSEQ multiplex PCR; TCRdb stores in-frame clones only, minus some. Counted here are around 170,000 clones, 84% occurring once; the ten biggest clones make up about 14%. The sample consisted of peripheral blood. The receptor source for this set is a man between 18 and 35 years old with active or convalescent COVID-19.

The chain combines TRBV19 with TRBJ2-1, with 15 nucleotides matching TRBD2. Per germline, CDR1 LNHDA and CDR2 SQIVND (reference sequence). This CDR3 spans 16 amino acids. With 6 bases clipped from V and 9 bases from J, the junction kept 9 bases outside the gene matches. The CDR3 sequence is CASRRGGLAGGIEQFF. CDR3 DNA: TGTGCCAGTAGGAGGGGGGGACTAGCGGGAGGAATTGAGCAGTTCTTC.

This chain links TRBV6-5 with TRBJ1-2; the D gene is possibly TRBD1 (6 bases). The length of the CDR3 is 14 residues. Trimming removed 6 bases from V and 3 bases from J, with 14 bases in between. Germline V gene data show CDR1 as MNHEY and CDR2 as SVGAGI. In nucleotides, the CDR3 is TGTGCCAGCAGCCTTACAGGGTACGACTATGGCTACACCTTC. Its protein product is CASSLTGYDYGYTF.

The CDR3 coding sequence is TGCGCCAGCAGTCCACAGGGGAACACTGAAGCTTTCTTT. This translates into CASSPQGNTEAFF. The chain recombines TRBV10-2 with TRBJ1-1, with a tentative D call TRBD1 (6 bases). The germline V gene has CDR1 WSHSY and CDR2 SAAADI. The CDR3 consists of 13 residues. Trimming took 5 bases from V and 1 from J, leaving 8 bases between them.

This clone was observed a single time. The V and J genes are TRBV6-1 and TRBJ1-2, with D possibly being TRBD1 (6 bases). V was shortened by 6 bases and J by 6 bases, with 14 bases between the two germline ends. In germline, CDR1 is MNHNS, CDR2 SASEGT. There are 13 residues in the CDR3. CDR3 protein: CASSPKAGDGYTF. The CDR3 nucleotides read TGTGCCAGCAGCCCAAAGGCAGGGGATGGCTACACCTTC.

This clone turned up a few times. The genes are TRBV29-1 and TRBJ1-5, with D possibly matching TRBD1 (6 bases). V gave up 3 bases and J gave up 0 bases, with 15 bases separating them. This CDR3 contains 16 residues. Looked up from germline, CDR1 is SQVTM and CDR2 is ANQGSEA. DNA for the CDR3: TGCAGCGTTGATACTCCGGGACAAGATAGCAATCAGCCCCAGCATTTT. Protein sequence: CSVDTPGQDSNQPQHF.

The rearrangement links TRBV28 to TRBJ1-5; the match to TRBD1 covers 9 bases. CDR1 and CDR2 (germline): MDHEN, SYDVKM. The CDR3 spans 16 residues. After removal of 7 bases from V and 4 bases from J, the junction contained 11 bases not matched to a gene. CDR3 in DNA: TGTGCCAGCAATCCCTCGGACAGGGGCCCTAATCAGCCCCAGCATTTT. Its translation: CASNPSDRGPNQPQHF.

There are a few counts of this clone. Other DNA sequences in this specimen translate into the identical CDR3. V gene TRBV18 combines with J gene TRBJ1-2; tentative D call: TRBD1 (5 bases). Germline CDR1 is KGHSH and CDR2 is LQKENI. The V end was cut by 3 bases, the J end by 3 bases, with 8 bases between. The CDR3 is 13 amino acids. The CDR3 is CASSPDRDYGYTF. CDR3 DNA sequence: TGTGCCAGCTCACCTGACAGAGACTATGGCTACACCTTC.

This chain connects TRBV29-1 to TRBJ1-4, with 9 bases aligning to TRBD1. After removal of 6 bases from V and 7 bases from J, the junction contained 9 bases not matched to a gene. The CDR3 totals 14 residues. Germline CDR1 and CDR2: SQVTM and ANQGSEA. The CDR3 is CSVPDRGSGEKLFF. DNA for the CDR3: TGCAGCGTGCCGGACAGGGGCTCCGGTGAAAAACTGTTTTTT.

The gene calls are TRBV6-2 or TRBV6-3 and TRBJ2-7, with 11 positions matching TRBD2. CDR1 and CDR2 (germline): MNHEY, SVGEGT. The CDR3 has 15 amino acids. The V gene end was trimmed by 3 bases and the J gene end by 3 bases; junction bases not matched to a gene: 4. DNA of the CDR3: TGTGCCAGCAGTTATCGGACTAGCGGGTACTACGAGCAGTACTTC. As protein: CASSYRTSGYYEQYF.